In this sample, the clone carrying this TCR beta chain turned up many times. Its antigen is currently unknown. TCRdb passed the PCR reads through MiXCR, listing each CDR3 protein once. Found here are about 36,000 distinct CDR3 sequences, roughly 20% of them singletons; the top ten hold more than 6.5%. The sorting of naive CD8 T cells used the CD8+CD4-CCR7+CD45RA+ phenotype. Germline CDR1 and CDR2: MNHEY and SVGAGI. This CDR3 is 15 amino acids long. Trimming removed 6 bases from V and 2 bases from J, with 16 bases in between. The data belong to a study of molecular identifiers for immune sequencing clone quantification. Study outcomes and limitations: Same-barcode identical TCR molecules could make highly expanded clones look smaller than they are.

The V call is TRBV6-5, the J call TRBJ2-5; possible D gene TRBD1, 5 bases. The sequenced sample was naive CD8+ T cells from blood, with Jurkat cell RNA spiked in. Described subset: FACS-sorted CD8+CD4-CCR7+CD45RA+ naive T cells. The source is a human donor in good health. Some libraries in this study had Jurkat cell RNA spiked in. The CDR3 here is CASSHGRTTQETQYF. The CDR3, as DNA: TGTGCCAGCAGCCACGGACGGACAACACAAGAGACCCAGTACTTC.